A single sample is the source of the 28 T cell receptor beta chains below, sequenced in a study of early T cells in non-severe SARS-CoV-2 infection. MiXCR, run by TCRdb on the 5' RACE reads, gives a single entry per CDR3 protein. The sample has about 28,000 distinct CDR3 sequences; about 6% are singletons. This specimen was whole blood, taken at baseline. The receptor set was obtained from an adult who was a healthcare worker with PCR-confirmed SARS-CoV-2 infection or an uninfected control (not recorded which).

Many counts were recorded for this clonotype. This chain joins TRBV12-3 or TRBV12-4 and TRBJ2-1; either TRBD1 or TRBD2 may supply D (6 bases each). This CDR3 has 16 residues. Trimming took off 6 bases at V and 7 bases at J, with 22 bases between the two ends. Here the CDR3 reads CASRSPVGRRGNEQFF. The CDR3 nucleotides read TGTGCCAGCAGATCCCCTGTCGGGAGAAGGGGGAATGAGCAGTTCTTC.

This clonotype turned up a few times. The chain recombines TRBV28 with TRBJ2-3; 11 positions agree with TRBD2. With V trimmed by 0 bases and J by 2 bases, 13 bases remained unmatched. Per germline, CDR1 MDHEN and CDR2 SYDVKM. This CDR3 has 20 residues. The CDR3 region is CASSLCIPEETSGNTDTQYF. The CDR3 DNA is TGTGCCAGCAGTTTATGCATACCGGAAGAGACTAGCGGGAACACAGATACGCAGTATTTT.

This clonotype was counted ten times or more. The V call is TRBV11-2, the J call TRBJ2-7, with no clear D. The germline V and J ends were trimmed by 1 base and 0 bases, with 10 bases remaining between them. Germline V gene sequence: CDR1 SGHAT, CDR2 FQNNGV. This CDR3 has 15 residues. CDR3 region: CASSLVMLSSYEQYF. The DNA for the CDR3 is TGTGCCAGCAGCTTAGTCATGCTTAGCTCCTACGAGCAGTACTTC.

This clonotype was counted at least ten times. CDR3 in amino acids: CASSDRAYNEQFF. The DNA of the CDR3 is TGTGCCAGCAGTGACAGGGCCTACAATGAGCAGTTCTTC. The rearrangement links TRBV12-3 or TRBV12-4 to TRBJ2-1; TRBD1 matches 7 bases. The CDR3 covers 13 residues. With V trimmed by 5 bases and J by 2 bases, 0 bases remained unmatched.

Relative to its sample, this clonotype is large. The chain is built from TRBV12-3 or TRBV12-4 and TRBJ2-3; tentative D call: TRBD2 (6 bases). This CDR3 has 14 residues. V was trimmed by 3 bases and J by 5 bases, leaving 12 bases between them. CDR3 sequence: CASSFGGAGDTQYF. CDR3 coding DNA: TGTGCCAGCAGTTTCGGCGGGGCGGGAGATACGCAGTATTTT.

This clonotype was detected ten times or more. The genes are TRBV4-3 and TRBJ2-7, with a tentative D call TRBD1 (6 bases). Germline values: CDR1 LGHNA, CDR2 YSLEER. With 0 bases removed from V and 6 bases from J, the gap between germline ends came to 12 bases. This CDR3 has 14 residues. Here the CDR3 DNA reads TGCGCCAGCAGCCAAGACAGGACAGTAGGCGAGCAGTACTTC. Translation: CASSQDRTVGEQYF.

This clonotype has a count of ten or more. CDR3 amino acids: CASSEGGGSGYSPLHF. In DNA, the CDR3 is TGTGCCAGCAGTGAAGGCGGGGGGTCGGGTTATTCACCCCTCCACTTT. The genes are TRBV6-1 and TRBJ1-6, with D maybe TRBD1 (5 bases). V lost 1 base to trimming and J lost 8 bases, with 15 bases between them. Per germline, CDR1 MNHNS and CDR2 SASEGT. This CDR3 is built from 16 residues.

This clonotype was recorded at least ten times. CDR3 residues: CASSFGALGTQYF. CDR3 nucleotide sequence: TGTGCCAGCAGTTTCGGGGCTCTTGGGACCCAGTACTTC. The chain recombines TRBV27 with TRBJ2-5; TRBD1 or TRBD2 may be the D gene (5 bases each). CDR3 length equals 13 residues. Germline CDR1 is MNHEY and CDR2 is SMNVEV (reference sequence). Trimming cost V 3 bases and J 7 bases, with 12 bases left between them.

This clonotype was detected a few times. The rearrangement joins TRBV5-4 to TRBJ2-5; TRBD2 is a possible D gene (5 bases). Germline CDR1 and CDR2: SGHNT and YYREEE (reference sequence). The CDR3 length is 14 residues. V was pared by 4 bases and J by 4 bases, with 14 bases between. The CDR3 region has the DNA TGTGCCAGCAGCCCGGGAAGAGGAGGAGAGACCCAGTACTTC. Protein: CASSPGRGGETQYF. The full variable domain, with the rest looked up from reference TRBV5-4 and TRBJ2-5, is ETGVTQSPTHLIKTRGQQVTLRCSSQSGHNTVSWYQQALGQGPQFIFQYYREEENGRGNFPPRFSGLQFPNYSSELNVNALELDDSALYLCASSPGRGGETQYFGPGTRLLVL.

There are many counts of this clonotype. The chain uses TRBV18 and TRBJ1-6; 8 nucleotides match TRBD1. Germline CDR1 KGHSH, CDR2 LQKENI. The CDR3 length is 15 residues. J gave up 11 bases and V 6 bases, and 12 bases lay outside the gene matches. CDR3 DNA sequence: TGTGCCAGCTCCCCTGAAGGACAGGGTGTGACACCCCTCCACTTT. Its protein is CASSPEGQGVTPLHF.

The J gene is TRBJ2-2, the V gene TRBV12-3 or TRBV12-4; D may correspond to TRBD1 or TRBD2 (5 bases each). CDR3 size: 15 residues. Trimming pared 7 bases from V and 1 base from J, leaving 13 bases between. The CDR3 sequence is CASTPSGRNTGELFF. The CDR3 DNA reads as TGTGCCAGCACCCCCTCGGGACGGAACACCGGGGAGCTGTTTTTT.

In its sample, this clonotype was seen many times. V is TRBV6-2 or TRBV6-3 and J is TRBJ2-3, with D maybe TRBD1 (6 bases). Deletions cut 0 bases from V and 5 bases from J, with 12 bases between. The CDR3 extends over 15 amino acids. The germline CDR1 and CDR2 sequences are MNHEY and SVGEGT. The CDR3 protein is CASSYSVGALDTQYF. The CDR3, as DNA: TGTGCCAGCAGTTACTCGGTGGGGGCCTTAGATACGCAGTATTTT.

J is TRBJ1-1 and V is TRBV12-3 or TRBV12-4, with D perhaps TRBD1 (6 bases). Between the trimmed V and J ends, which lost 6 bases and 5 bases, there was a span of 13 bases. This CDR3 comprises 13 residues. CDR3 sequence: CASSTDRGTEAFF. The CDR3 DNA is TGTGCCAGCAGCACGGACAGAGGGACTGAAGCTTTCTTT.

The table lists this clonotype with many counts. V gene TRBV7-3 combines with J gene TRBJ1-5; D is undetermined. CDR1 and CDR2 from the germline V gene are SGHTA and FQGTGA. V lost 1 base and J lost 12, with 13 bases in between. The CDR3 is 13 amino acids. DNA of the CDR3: TGTGCCAGCAGCTTAAGGTTTGGGGAGATCCAGCATTTT. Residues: CASSLRFGEIQHF. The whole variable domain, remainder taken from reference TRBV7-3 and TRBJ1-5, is GAGVSQTPSNKVTEKGKYVELRCDPISGHTALYWYRQSLGQGPEFLIYFQGTGAADDSGLPNDRFFAVRPEGSVSTLKIQRTERGDSAVYLCASSLRFGEIQHFGDGTRLSIL.

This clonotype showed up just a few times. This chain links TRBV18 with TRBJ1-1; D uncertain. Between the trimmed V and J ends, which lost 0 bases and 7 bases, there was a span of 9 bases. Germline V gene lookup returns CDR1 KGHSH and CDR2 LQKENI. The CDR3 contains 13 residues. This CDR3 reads CASSPPQAIEAFF. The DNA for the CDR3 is TGTGCCAGCTCACCACCGCAAGCGATTGAAGCTTTCTTT.

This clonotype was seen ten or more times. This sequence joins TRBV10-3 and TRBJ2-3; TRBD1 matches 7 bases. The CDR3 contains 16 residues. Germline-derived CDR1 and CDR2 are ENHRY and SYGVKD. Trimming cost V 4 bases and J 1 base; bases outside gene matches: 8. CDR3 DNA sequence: TGTGCCATCAGTGGAGGGACAGTCGGCGGCACAGATACGCAGTATTTT. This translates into CAISGGTVGGTDTQYF.

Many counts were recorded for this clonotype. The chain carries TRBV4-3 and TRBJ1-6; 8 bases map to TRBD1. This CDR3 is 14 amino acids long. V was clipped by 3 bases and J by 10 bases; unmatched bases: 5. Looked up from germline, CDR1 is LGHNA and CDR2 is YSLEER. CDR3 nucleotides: TGCGCCAGCAGCCAGGTGACAGGGGTCTCACCCCTCCACTTT. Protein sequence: CASSQVTGVSPLHF.

This CDR3 is CASSSSGDEQYF. The CDR3 bases are TGTGCCAGCAGTTCATCAGGGGACGAGCAGTACTTC. The chain has TRBV12-3 or TRBV12-4 and TRBJ2-7; D might be TRBD1 (6 bases). V gave up 4 bases and J gave up 5 bases, with 9 bases separating them. This CDR3 is 12 amino acids long.

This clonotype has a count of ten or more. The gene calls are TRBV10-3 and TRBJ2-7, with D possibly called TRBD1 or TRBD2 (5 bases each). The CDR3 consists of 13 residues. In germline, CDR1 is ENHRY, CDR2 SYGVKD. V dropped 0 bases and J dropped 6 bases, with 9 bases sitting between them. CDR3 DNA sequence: TGTGCCATCAGTGAGTCGAAAGGGACCGAGCAGTACTTC. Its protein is CAISESKGTEQYF.

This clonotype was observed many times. The CDR3 DNA reads TGTGCCAGCAGTAGATTTAGCGGGAGTAGGGACTACGAGCAGTACTTC. Protein product: CASSRFSGSRDYEQYF. V and J are TRBV28 and TRBJ2-7, with 9 bases matching TRBD2. The CDR3 is made up of 16 amino acids. V trimming: 5 bases; J trimming: 3 bases; junction bases outside the gene matches: 11. CDR1 and CDR2 (germline): MDHEN, SYDVKM.

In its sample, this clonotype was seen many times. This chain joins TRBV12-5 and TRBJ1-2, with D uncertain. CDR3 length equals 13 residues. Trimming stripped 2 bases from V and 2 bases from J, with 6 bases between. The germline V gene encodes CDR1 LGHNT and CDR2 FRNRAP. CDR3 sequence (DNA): TGTGCTAGTGGTTTGCCAGAGAACTATGGCTACACCTTC. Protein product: CASGLPENYGYTF.

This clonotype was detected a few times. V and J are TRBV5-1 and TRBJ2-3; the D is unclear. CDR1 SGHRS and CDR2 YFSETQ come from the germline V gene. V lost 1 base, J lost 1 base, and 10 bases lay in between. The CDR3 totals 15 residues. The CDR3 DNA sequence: TGCGCCAGCAGCTTGTACTCTTCGCGCACAGATACGCAGTATTTT. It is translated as CASSLYSSRTDTQYF.

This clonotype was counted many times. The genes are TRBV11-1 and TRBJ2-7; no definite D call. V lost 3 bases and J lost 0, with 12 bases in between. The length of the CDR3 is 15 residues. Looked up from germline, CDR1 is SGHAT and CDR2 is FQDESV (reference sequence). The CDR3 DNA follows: TGTGCCAGCAGCTTGGGCGGCAGATCCTCCTACGAGCAGTACTTC. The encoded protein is CASSLGGRSSYEQYF.

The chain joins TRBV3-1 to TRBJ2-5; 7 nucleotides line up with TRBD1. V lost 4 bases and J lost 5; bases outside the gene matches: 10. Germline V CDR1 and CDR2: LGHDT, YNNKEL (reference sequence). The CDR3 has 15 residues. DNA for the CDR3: TGTGCCAGCAGCCCCTCGACAGGGAGTTACGAGACCCAGTACTTC. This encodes CASSPSTGSYETQYF.

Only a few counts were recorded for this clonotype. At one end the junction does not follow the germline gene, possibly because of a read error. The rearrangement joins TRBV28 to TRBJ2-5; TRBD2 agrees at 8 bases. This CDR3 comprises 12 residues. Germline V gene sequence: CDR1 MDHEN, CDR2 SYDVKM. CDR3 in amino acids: CASSFPGGAPDF. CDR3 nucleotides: TGTGCCAGCAGTTTCCCCGGGGGGGCCCCAGACTTC. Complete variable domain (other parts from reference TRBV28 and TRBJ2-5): DVKVTQSSRYLVKRTGEKVFLECVQDMDHENMFWYRQDPGLGLRLIYFSYDVKMKEKGDIPEGYSVSREKKERFSLILESASTNQTSMYLCASSFPGGAPDFGPGTRLLVL.

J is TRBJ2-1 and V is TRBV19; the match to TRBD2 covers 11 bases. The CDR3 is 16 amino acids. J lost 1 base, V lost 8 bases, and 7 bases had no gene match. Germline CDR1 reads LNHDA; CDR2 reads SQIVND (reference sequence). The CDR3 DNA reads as TGTGCCAGTCTGGGGACTAGCGGAGCTTCCTACAATGAGCAGTTCTTC. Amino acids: CASLGTSGASYNEQFF. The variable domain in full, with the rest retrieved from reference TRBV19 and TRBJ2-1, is DGGITQSPKYLFRKEGQNVTLSCEQNLNHDAMYWYRQDPGQGLRLIYYSQIVNDFQKGDIAEGYSVSREKKESFPLTVTSAQKNPTAFYLCASLGTSGASYNEQFFGPGTRLTVL.

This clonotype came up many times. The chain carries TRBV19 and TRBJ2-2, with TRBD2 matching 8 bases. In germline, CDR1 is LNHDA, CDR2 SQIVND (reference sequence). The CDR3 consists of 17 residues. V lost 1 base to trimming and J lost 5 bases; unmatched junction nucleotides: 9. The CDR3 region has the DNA TGTGCCAGTAGTATAGTATCCGGGAGGGCCAGGACCGGGGAGCTGTTTTTT. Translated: CASSIVSGRARTGELFF.

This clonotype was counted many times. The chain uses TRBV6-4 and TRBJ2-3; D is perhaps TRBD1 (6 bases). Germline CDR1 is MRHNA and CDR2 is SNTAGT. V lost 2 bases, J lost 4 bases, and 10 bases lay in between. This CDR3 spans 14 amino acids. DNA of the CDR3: TGTGCCAGCAGTGACGGGGCAGGGGCAGATACGCAGTATTTT. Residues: CASSDGAGADTQYF.